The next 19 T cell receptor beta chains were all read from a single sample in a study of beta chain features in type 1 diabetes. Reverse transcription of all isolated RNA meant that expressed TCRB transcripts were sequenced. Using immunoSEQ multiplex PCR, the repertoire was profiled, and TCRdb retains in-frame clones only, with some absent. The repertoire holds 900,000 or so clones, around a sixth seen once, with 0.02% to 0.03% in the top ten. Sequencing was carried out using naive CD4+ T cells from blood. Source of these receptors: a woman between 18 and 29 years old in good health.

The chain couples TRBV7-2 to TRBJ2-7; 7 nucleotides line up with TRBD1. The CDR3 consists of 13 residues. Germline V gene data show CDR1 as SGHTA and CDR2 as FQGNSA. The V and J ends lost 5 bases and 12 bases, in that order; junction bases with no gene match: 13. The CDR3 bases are TGTGCCAGCAGCCCAGACAGGGACACAAGATTGTACTTC. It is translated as CASSPDRDTRLYF.

The CDR3 DNA reads TGTGCCAGCAGTGACAGCCAGGGGGGTAAAGAGACCCAGTACTTC. Amino acids: CASSDSQGGKETQYF. The chain employs TRBV25-1 and TRBJ2-5, with a tentative D call TRBD1 (7 bases). Germline loops: CDR1 MGHDK, CDR2 SYGVNS. The V and J ends lost 3 bases and 3 bases respectively, with 14 bases between them. This CDR3 has 15 amino acids.

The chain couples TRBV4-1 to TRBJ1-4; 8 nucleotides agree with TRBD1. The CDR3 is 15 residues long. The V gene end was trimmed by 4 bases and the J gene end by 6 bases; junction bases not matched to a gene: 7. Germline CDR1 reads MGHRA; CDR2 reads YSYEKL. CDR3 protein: CASSRSGTGYEKLFF. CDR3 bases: TGCGCCAGCAGCCGATCCGGGACAGGTTATGAAAAACTGTTTTTT.

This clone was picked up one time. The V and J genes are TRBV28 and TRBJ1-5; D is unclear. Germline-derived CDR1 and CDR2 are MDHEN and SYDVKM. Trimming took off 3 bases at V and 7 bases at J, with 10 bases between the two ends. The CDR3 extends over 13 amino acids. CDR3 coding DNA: TGTGCCAGCAGTTTCAGCCCAGAACAGCCCCAGCATTTT. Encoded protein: CASSFSPEQPQHF.

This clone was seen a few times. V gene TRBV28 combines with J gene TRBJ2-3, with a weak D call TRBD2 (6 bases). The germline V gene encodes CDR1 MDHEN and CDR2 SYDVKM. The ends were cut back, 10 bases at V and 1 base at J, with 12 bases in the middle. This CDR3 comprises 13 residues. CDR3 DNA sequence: TGTGCCAACCGAGGGACTGGCACAGATACGCAGTATTTT. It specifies CANRGTGTDTQYF.

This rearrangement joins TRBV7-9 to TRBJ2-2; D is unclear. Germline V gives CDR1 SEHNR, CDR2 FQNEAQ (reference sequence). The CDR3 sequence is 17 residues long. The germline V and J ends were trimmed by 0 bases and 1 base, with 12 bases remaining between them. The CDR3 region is CASSLASLSKNTGELFF. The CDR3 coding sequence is TGTGCCAGCAGCTTAGCCTCTCTTTCCAAGAACACCGGGGAGCTGTTTTTT.

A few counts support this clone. In nucleotides, the CDR3 is TGTGCCATCAGTGAGTCGTTAGGGGACGAGCAGTACTTC. It specifies CAISESLGDEQYF. The rearrangement joins TRBV10-3 to TRBJ2-7; the D gene is possibly TRBD1 (5 bases). Germline values: CDR1 ENHRY, CDR2 SYGVKD. Trimming removed 0 bases from V and 5 bases from J, with 8 bases in between. This CDR3 is 13 amino acids long.

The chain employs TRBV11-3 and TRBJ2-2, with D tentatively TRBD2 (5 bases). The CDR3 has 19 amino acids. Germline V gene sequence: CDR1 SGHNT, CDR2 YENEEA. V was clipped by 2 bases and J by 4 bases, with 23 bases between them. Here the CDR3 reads CASSLTGNFGSSFTGELFF. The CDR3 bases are TGTGCCAGCAGCTTAACCGGAAATTTTGGCTCTAGCTTCACCGGGGAGCTGTTTTTT.

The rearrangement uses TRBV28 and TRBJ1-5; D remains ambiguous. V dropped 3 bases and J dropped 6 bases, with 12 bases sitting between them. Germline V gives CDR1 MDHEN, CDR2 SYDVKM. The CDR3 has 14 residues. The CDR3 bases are TGTGCCAGCAGTTTGTCGGGGAAGGGTCAGCCCCAGCATTTT. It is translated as CASSLSGKGQPQHF.

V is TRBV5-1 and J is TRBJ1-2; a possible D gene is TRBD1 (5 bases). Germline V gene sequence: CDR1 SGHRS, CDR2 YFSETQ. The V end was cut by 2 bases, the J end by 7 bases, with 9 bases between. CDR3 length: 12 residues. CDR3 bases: TGCGCCAGCAGCTTCGAGGGGTCTGGCTACACCTTC. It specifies CASSFEGSGYTF.

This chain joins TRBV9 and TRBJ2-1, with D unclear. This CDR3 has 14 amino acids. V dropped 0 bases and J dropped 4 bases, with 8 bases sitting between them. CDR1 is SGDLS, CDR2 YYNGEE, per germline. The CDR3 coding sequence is TGTGCCAGCAGCGTAGTTTCCGAATACAATGAGCAGTTCTTC. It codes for CASSVVSEYNEQFF.

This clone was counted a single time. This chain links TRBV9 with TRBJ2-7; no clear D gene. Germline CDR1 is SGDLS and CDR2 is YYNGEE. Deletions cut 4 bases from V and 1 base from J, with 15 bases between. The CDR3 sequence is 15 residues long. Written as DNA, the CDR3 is TGTGCCAGCAGCCCAAGGACGGGTAGGTCCTACGAGCAGTACTTC. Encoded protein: CASSPRTGRSYEQYF. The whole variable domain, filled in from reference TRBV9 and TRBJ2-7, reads DSGVTQTPKHLITATGQRVTLRCSPRSGDLSVYWYQQSLDQGLQFLIQYYNGEERAKGNILERFSAQQFPDLHSELNLSSLELGDSALYFCASSPRTGRSYEQYFGPGTRLTVT.

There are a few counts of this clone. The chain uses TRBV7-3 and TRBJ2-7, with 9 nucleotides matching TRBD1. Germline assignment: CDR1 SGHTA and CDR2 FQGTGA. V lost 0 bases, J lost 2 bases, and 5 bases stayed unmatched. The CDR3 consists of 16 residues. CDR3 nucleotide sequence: TGTGCCAGCAGCTTAACTGCGACAGGGGGGACCTACGAGCAGTACTTC. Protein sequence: CASSLTATGGTYEQYF.

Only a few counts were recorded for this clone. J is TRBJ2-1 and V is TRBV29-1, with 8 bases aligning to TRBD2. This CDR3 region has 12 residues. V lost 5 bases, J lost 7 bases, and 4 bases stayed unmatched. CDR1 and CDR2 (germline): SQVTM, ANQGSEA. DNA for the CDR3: TGCAGCGTTCGGAAGCGGGGGAATGAGCAGTTCTTC. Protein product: CSVRKRGNEQFF.

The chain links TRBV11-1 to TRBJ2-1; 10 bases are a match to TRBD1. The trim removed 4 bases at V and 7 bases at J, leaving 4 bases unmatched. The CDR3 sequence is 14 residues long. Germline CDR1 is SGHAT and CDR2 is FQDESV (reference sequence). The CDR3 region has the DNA TGTGCCAGCAGCTGGGACAGGGGTTATAATGAGCAGTTCTTC. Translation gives CASSWDRGYNEQFF.

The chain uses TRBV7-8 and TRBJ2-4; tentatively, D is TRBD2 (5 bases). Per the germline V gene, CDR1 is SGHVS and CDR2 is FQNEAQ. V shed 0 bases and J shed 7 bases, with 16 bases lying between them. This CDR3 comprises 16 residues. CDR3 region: CASSLARFNPGNIQYF. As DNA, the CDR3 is TGTGCCAGCAGCTTAGCGCGGTTTAACCCGGGGAACATTCAGTACTTC.

The CDR3 bases are TGTGCCAGCAGCCAAGAAATGTTCGCCGGGGAGCTGTTTTTT. This translates into CASSQEMFAGELFF. V gene TRBV4-2 combines with J gene TRBJ2-2, with D unresolved. The CDR3 contains 14 residues. The V gene's germline CDR1 is LGHNA and CDR2 YNFKEQ. Trimming took 0 bases from V and 6 from J, leaving 8 bases between them.

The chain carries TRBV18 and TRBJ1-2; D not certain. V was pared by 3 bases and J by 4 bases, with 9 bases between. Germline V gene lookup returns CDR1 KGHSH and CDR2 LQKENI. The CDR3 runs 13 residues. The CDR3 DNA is TGTGCCAGCTCACCTCTGGAGTCCTATGGCTACACCTTC. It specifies CASSPLESYGYTF.

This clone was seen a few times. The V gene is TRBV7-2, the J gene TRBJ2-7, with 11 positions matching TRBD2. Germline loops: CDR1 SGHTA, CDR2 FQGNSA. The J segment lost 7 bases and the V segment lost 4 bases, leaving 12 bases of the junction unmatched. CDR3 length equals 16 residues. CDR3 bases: TGTGCCAGCAGCTATCTACCGACTAGCGGGGTCTTTGAGCAGTACTTC. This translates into CASSYLPTSGVFEQYF.